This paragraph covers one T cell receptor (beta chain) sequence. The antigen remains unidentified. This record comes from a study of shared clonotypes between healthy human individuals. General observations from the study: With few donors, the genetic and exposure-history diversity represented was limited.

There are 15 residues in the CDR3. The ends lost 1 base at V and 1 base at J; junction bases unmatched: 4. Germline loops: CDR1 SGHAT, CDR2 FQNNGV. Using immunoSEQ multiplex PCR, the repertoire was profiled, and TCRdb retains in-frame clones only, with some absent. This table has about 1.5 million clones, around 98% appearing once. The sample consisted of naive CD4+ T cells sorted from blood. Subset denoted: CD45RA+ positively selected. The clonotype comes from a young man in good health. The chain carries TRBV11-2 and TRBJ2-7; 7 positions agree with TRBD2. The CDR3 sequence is CASSLAGGGSYEQYF. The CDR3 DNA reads TGTGCCAGCAGCTTAGCTGGGGGGGGGTCCTACGAGCAGTACTTC.